The rows below give T cell receptor beta chains drawn from one sample of a study of cytomegalovirus exposure and HLA in healthy donors. TCRdb's table, derived via immunoSEQ multiplex PCR, lists solely in-frame clones and lacks some. This sample's table has about 52,000 clones. The material sequenced was PBMCs. These receptors all come from a woman aged 55-70 years in good health and CMV-seropositive. CDR3s include the opening cysteine and the closing phenylalanine or tryptophan. D genes are given only for firm matches. A row's size may be missing; if present it is once, few, many or a size class.

j_call | cdr3_length | clone_size | d_call | v_call | cdr3_aa | cdr3_nt
TRBJ1-2 | 12 | - | - | TRBV18 | CASSLDMDGYTF | TGTGCCAGCTCCCTTGACATGGATGGCTACACCTTC
TRBJ2-1 | 12 | - | TRBD1 | TRBV5-1 | CASSPGQGWQFF | TGCGCCAGCAGCCCGGGACAGGGCTGGCAGTTCTTC
TRBJ1-2 | 14 | - | - | TRBV11-3 | CASSFYSSSYGYTF | TGTGCCAGCAGCTTTTACAGCAGTAGCTATGGCTACACCTTC
TRBJ2-3 | 18 | - | TRBD1 | TRBV19 | CASSARGLAPTYTDTQYF | TGTGCCAGTAGCGCCAGGGGGCTCGCACCGACATACACAGATACGCAGTATTTT
TRBJ1-2 | 15 | - | - | TRBV5-4 | CASSFSLEGNYGYTF | TGTGCCAGCAGCTTCTCACTGGAGGGAAACTATGGCTACACCTTC
TRBJ1-6 | 14 | - | - | TRBV28 | CASSLHRANSPLHF | TGTGCCAGCAGTTTGCACAGGGCCAATTCACCCCTCCACTTT
TRBJ1-2 | 13 | - | TRBD1 | TRBV19 | CASRRQGDYGYTF | TGTGCCAGTAGGAGACAGGGGGACTATGGCTACACCTTC
TRBJ2-3 | 16 | - | TRBD2 | TRBV7-9 | CASSPAQPSGADTQYF | TGTGCCAGCAGCCCCGCCCAGCCTAGCGGGGCCGATACGCAGTATTTT
TRBJ1-5 | 13 | - | - | TRBV7-9 | CASPNSGKQPQHF | TGTGCCAGCCCGAACAGCGGGAAGCAGCCCCAGCATTTT
TRBJ1-2 | 15 | - | TRBD1 | TRBV6-1 | CASTPRVGQGADYTF | TGTGCCAGCACACCGAGGGTGGGACAGGGGGCAGACTACACCTTC
TRBJ1-5 | 15 | - | TRBD1 | TRBV6-1 | CASSGQGGSNQPQHF | TGTGCCAGCAGTGGACAGGGTGGGAGCAATCAGCCCCAGCATTTT
TRBJ1-2 | 13 | - | - | TRBV5-1 | CASSLQENYGYTF | TGCGCCAGCAGCTTACAAGAAAACTATGGCTACACCTTC
TRBJ1-1 | 18 | - | TRBD1 | TRBV2 | CASSRQGVAGEEKTEAFF | TGTGCCAGCAGCAGACAGGGGGTGGCAGGGGAGGAGAAAACTGAAGCTTTCTTT
TRBJ1-2 | 13 | - | TRBD1 | TRBV18 | CASSLGQGDGYTF | TGTGCCAGCTCACTAGGACAGGGGGACGGCTACACCTTC
TRBJ2-1 | 10 | - | - | TRBV29-1 | CSVAVNEQFF | TGCAGCGTTGCGGTCAATGAGCAGTTCTTC
TRBJ1-1 | 12 | - | - | TRBV19 | CASSPGWGEAFF | TGTGCCAGTAGTCCGGGGTGGGGTGAAGCTTTCTTT
TRBJ1-4 | 15 | medium-sized | - | TRBV5-1 | CASSLVAGINEKLFF | TGCGCCAGCAGCTTGGTGGCAGGAATTAATGAAAAACTGTTTTTT
TRBJ1-1 | 14 | - | TRBD1 | TRBV18 | CASSPNRGDTEAFF | TGTGCCAGCTCACCAAACAGGGGGGACACTGAAGCTTTCTTT
TRBJ1-1 | 14 | - | - | TRBV5-5 | CASSFNGRNTEAFF | TGTGCCAGCAGCTTCAACGGTAGGAACACTGAAGCTTTCTTT
TRBJ1-1 | 12 | - | - | TRBV28 | CASEQQNTEAFF | TGTGCCAGCGAACAACAGAACACTGAAGCTTTCTTT
TRBJ2-7 | 14 | - | TRBD1 | TRBV11-3 | CASSPDRADYEQYF | TGTGCCAGCAGCCCCGACAGGGCGGACTACGAGCAGTACTTC
TRBJ1-1 | 12 | - | - | TRBV6-1 | CASSDRITEAFF | TGTGCCAGCAGCGACAGAATAACTGAAGCTTTCTTT
TRBJ2-1 | 17 | - | TRBD1 | TRBV7-9 | CASSSQRGQGVSNEQFF | TGTGCCAGCAGCTCACAGCGTGGACAGGGGGTCTCCAATGAGCAGTTCTTC
TRBJ2-7 | 13 | - | - | TRBV7-9 | CASSTQDSYEQYF | TGTGCCAGCAGCACACAGGACTCCTACGAGCAGTACTTC
TRBJ1-1 | 13 | - | - | TRBV5-1 | CASSLVSETEAFF | TGCGCCAGCAGCTTGGTCTCTGAGACTGAAGCTTTCTTT
TRBJ1-5 | 14 | - | - | TRBV7-9 | CASSLASANQPQHF | TGTGCCAGCAGCTTAGCAAGTGCGAATCAGCCCCAGCATTTT
TRBJ2-7 | 15 | - | - | TRBV4-1 | CASSQDSSQTYEQYF | TGCGCCAGCAGCCAAGATTCGTCCCAGACCTACGAGCAGTACTTC
TRBJ1-2 | 13 | - | TRBD1 | TRBV29-1 | CSAAGQGNYGYTF | TGCAGCGCGGCGGGACAGGGCAACTATGGCTACACCTTC
TRBJ2-7 | 13 | - | - | TRBV11-2 | CASSNRDPREQYF | TGTGCCAGCTCCAACAGGGACCCGAGGGAGCAGTACTTC
TRBJ1-2 | 16 | - | TRBD1 | TRBV19 | CASRSGTGTFNYGYTF | TGTGCCAGTAGATCCGGGACAGGAACCTTTAACTATGGCTACACCTTC
TRBJ1-3 | 18 | - | - | TRBV18 | CASSPITGSASSGNTIYF | TGTGCCAGCTCACCTATAACAGGGTCGGCGAGCTCTGGAAACACCATATATTTT
TRBJ2-1 | 13 | - | - | TRBV2 | CASSGLGGNEQFF | TGTGCCAGCAGTGGCTTAGGCGGCAATGAGCAGTTCTTC
TRBJ1-2 | 14 | - | - | TRBV9 | CASSAEGRYYGYTF | TGTGCCAGCAGCGCCGAGGGAAGGTACTATGGCTACACCTTC
TRBJ2-3 | 16 | - | TRBD2 | TRBV5-1 | CASSSPAGGRADTQYF | TGCGCCAGCAGCTCCCCAGCGGGGGGCCGCGCAGATACGCAGTATTTT
TRBJ1-2 | 15 | - | - | TRBV7-8 | CASSLEGRGYYGYTF | TGTGCCAGCAGCTTAGAAGGCAGGGGTTACTATGGCTACACCTTC
TRBJ2-7 | 14 | - | TRBD1 | TRBV6-5 | CASSYSGQGAAIPF | TGTGCCAGCAGTTACTCCGGACAGGGGGCGGCCATACCCTTC
TRBJ1-2 | 14 | - | - | TRBV11-3 | CASSLGRADYGYTF | TGTGCCAGCAGCTTAGGCAGGGCGGACTATGGCTACACCTTC
TRBJ2-7 | 16 | - | TRBD2 | TRBV5-4 | CASSTGTSGGPYEQYF | TGTGCCAGCAGCACCGGGACTAGCGGGGGACCCTACGAGCAGTACTTC
TRBJ2-1 | 13 | - | TRBD2 | TRBV5-1 | CASSLGAGNEQFF | TGCGCCAGCAGCTTGGGAGCGGGGAATGAGCAGTTCTTC
TRBJ2-5 | 13 | - | - | TRBV6-5 | CASSPGAGGTQYF | TGTGCCAGCAGCCCCGGAGCCGGAGGGACCCAGTACTTC
TRBJ1-1 | 14 | - | TRBD1 | TRBV6-1 | CASRAGQGNTEAFF | TGTGCCAGCAGGGCGGGACAGGGCAACACTGAAGCTTTCTTT
TRBJ1-2 | 13 | - | - | TRBV29-1 | CSVGRGSNYGYTF | TGCAGCGTCGGACGGGGTTCAAACTATGGCTACACCTTC
TRBJ2-1 | 15 | - | TRBD2 | TRBV5-1 | CASSLSGVADNEQFF | TGCGCCAGCAGCTTGAGCGGGGTCGCTGACAATGAGCAGTTCTTC
TRBJ1-1 | 13 | - | TRBD1 | TRBV6-1 | CASSNRGNTEAFF | TGTGCCAGCAGTAACAGGGGGAACACTGAAGCTTTCTTT
TRBJ1-5 | 15 | - | TRBD1 | TRBV11-2 | CASSVGQGSNQPQHF | TGTGCCAGCAGCGTTGGACAGGGCAGCAATCAGCCCCAGCATTTT
TRBJ1-1 | 14 | - | - | TRBV29-1 | CSAERQVMNTEAFF | TGCAGCGCCGAAAGACAGGTCATGAACACTGAAGCTTTCTTT
TRBJ1-1 | 15 | - | - | TRBV5-5 | CASSLRGGSNTEAFF | TGTGCCAGCAGCTTGAGGGGCGGGAGTAACACTGAAGCTTTCTTT
TRBJ1-6 | 15 | - | - | TRBV7-9 | CASSLQGDYNSPLHF | TGTGCCAGCAGCTTACAGGGCGATTATAATTCACCCCTCCACTTT
TRBJ1-2 | 13 | - | - | TRBV10-3 | CAISGPGDYGYTF | TGTGCCATCAGCGGCCCCGGGGACTATGGCTACACCTTC
TRBJ1-1 | 13 | - | - | TRBV19 | CASSSGIDTEAFF | TGTGCCAGTAGCTCAGGGATAGACACTGAAGCTTTCTTT
TRBJ1-2 | 15 | - | TRBD1 | TRBV5-4 | CASSRRDSVGNGYTF | TGTGCCAGCAGCCGCCGGGACAGCGTTGGGAATGGCTACACCTTC
TRBJ1-4 | 14 | - | - | TRBV7-2 | CASSLRGRGEKLFF | TGTGCCAGCAGCTTACGGGGCCGGGGGGAAAAACTGTTTTTT
TRBJ1-1 | 14 | - | TRBD1 | TRBV28 | CASSLRQGRTEAFF | TGTGCCAGCAGCCTCCGACAGGGGAGGACTGAAGCTTTCTTT